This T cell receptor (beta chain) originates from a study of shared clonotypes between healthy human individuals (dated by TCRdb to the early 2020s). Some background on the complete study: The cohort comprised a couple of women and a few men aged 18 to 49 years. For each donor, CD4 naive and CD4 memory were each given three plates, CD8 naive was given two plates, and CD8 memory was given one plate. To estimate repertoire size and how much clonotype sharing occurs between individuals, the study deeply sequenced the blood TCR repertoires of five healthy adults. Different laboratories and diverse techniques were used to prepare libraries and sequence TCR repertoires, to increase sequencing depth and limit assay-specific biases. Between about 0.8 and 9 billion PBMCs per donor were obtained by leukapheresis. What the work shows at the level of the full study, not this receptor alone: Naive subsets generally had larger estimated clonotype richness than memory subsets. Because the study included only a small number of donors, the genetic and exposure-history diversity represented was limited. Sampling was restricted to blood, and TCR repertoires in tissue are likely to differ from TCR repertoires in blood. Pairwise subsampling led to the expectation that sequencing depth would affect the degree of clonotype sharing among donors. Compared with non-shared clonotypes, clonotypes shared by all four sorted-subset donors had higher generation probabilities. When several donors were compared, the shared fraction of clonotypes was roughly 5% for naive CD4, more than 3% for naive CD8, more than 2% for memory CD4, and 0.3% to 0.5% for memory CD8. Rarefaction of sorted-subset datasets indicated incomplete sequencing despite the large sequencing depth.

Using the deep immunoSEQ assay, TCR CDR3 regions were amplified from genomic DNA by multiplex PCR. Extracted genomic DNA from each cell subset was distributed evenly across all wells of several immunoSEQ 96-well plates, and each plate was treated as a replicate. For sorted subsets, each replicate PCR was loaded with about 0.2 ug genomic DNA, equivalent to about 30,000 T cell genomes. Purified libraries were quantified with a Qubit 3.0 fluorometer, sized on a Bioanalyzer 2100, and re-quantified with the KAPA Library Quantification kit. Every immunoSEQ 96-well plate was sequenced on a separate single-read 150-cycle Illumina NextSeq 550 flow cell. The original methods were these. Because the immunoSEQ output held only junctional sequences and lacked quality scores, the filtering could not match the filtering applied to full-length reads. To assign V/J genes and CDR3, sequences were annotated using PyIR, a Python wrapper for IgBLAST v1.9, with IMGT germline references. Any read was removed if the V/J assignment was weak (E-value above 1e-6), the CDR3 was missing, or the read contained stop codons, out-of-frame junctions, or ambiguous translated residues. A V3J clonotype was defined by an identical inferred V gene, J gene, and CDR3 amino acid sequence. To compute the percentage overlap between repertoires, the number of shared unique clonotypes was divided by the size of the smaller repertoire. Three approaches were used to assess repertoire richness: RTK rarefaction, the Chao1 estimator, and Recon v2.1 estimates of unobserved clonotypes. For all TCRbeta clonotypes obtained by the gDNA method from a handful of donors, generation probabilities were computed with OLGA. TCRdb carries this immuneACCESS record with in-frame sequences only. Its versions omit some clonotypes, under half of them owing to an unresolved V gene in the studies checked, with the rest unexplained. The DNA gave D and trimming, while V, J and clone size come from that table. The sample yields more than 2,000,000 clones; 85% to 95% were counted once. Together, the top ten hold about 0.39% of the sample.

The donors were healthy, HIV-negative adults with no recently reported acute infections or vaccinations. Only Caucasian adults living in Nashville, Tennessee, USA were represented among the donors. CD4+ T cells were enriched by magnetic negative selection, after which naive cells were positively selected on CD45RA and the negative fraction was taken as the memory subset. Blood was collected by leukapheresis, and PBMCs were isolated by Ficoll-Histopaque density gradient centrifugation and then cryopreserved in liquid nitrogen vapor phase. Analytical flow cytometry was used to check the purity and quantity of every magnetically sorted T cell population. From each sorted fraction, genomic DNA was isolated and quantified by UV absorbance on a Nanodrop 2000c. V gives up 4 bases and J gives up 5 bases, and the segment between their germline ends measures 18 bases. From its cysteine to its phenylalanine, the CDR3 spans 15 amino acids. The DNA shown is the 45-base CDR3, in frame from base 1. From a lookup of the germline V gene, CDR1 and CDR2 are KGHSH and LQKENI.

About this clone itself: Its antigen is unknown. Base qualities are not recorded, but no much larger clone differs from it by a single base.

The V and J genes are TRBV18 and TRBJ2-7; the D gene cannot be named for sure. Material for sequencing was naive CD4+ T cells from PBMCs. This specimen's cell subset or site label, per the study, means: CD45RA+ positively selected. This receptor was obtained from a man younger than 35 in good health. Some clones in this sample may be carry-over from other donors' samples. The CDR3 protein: CASSLNGPRVDEQYF. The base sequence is TGTGCCAGCTCACTAAACGGACCACGGGTCGACGAGCAGTACTTC.